This TCR beta chain was observed in a study of blood T cells in healthy people across ages. The authors ran a second PCR of about 6 to 11 cycles using a sample-barcoded 5' primer and a J-beta primer mix. Each CDR3 protein is one row after TCRdb ran MiXCR on the 5' RACE reads. The sample includes about 970,000 distinct CDR3 sequences, roughly 51% of them seen just once. Every sample yielded at least 6.5 million isolated PBMCs. Total RNA, at least 6 micrograms per sample, came from PBMCs. This clonotype was observed a single time. The CDR3 is made up of 13 amino acids. CDR1 is MGHDK and CDR2 is SYGVNS in the germline V gene. Trimming took off 7 bases at V and 3 bases at J, with 7 bases between the two ends.

The sample taken for sequencing was blood. This chain uses TRBV25-1 with TRBJ2-6; D is uncertain. The clonotype comes from a woman aged 55-70 years in good health. CDR3 DNA: TGTGCCAGCACGATGGATGGGGCCAACGTCCTGACTTTC. Protein sequence: CASTMDGANVLTF.